This entry concerns a single T cell receptor (beta chain). Germline trimming cut 4 bases from V and 3 bases from J; bases unmatched to any gene: 10. The CDR3 extends over 16 amino acids. Germline lookup yields CDR1 LGHNA and CDR2 YSLEER. Clones were read by immunoSEQ multiplex PCR, and TCRdb kept only the in-frame ones, dropping some. The sample consists of roughly 180,000 clones, less than 90% of them appearing once. The source of the sample is a study of blood T cell repertoires in COVID-19. This TCR was recovered from a man between 65 and 85 years old with active or convalescent COVID-19. The chain employs TRBV4-3 and TRBJ2-3; 7 nucleotides match TRBD2. Sequencing input: peripheral blood. CDR3 protein: CASSRLASRTTDTQYF. CDR3 sequence (DNA): TGCGCCAGCAGCCGACTAGCTTCCAGAACTACAGATACGCAGTATTTT.